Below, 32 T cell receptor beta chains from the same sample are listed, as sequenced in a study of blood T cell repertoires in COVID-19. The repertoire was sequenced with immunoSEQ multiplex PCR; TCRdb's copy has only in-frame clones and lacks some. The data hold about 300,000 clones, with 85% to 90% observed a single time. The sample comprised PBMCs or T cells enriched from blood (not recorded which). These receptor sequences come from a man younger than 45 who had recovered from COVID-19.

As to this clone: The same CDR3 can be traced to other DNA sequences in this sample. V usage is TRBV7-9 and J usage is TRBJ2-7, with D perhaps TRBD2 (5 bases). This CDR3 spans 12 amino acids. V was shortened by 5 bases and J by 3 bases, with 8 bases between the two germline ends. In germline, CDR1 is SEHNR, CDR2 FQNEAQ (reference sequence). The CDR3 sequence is CASSGLSYEQYF. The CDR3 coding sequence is TGTGCCAGCAGCGGACTGAGCTACGAGCAGTACTTC.

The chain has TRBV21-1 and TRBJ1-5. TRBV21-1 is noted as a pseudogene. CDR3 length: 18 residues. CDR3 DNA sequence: TGTGCCAGCAGCACTAGGAAGATAAGAGGATTCAGAAATCAGCCCCAGCATTTT. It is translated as CASSTRKIRGFRNQPQHF.

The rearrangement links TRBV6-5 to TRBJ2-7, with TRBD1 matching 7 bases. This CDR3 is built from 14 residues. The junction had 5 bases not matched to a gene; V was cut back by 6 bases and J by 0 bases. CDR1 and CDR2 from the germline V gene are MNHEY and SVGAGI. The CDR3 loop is CASRTGTASYEQYF. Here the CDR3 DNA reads TGTGCCAGCAGGACCGGGACAGCCTCCTACGAGCAGTACTTC.

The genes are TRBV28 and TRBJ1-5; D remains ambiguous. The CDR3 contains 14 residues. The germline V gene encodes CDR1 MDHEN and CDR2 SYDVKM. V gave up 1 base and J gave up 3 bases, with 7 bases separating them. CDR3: CASSLFPLNQPQHF. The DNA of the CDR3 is TGTGCCAGCAGTTTATTTCCCCTCAATCAGCCCCAGCATTTT.

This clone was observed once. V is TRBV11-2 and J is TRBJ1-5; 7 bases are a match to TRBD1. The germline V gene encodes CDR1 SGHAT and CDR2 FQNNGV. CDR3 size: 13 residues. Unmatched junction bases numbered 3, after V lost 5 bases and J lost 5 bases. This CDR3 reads CASSEGAHQPQHF. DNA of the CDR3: TGTGCCAGCAGCGAGGGGGCGCATCAGCCCCAGCATTTT.

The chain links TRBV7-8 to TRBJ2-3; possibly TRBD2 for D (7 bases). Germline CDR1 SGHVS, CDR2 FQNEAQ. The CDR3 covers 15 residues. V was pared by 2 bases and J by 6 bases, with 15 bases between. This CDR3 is CASSLTSGEGDTQYF. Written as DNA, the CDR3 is TGTGCCAGCAGCTTAACTTCAGGGGAGGGGGATACGCAGTATTTT.

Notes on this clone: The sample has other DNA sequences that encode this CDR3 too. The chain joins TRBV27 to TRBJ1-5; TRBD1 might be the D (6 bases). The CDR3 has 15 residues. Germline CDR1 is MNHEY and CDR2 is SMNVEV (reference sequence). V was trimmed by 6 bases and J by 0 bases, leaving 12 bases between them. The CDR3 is CASRRTDYSNQPQHF. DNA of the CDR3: TGTGCCAGCAGACGGACAGATTATAGCAATCAGCCCCAGCATTTT.

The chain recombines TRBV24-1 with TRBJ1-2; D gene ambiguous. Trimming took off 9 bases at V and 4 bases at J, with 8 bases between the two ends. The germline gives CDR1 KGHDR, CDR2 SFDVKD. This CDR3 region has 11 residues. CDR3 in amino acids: CATYGSYGYTF. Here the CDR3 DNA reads TGTGCCACCTACGGTTCCTATGGCTACACCTTC.

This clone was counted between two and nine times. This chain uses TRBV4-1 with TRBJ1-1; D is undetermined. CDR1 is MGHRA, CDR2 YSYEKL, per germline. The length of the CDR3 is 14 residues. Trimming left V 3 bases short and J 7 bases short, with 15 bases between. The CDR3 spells CASSQQMAAFEAFF. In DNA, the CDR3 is TGCGCCAGCAGCCAGCAGATGGCGGCCTTTGAAGCTTTCTTT.

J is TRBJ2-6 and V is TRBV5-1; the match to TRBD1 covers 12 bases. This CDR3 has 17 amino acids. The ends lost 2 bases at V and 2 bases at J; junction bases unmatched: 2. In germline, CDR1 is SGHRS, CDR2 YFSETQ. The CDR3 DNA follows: TGCGCCAGCAGCTTTGGGACAGGGGGCACTGGGGCCAACGTCCTGACTTTC. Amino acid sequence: CASSFGTGGTGANVLTF.

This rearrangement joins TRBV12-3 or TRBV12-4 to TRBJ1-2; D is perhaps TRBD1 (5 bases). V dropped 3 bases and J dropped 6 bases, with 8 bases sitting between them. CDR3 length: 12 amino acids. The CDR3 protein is CASSFPRDGYTF. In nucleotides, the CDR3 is TGTGCCAGCAGTTTCCCCAGGGATGGCTACACCTTC.

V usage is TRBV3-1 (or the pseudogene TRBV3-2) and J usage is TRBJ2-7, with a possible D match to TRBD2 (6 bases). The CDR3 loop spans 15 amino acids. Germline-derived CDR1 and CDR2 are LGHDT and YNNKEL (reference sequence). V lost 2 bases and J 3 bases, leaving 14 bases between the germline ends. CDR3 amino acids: CASSQSSGVGYEQYF. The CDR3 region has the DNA TGTGCCAGCAGCCAATCTTCGGGGGTTGGCTACGAGCAGTACTTC.

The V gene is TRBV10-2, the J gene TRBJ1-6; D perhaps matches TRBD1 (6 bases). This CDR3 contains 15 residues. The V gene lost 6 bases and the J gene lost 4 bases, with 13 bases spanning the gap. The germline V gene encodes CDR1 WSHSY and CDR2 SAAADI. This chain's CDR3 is CASRSGTNYNSPLHF. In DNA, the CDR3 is TGCGCCAGCAGGTCCGGGACAAATTATAATTCACCCCTCCACTTT.

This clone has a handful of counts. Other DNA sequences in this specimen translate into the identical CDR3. The CDR3 reads CASSPGQGNTEAFF. The CDR3 DNA sequence: TGTGCCAGCTCACCCGGACAGGGCAACACTGAAGCTTTCTTT. This chain joins TRBV18 and TRBJ1-1; 8 nucleotides agree with TRBD1. The J segment lost 2 bases and the V segment lost 3 bases, leaving 2 bases of the junction unmatched. This CDR3 region has 14 residues. Germline loops: CDR1 KGHSH, CDR2 LQKENI.

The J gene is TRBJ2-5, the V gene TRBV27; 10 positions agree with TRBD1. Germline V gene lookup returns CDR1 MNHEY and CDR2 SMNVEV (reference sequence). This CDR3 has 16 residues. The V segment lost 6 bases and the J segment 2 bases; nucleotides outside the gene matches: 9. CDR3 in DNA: TGTGCCAGCAGGCGAGCCGGGACAGGGGTTCAAGAGACCCAGTACTTC. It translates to CASRRAGTGVQETQYF.

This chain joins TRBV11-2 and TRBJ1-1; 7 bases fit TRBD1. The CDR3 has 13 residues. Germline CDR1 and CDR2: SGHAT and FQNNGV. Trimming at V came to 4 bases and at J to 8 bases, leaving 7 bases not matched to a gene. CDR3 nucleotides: TGTGCCAGCAGCTCCGGAGGGGACAGCGAAGCTTTCTTT. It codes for CASSSGGDSEAFF.

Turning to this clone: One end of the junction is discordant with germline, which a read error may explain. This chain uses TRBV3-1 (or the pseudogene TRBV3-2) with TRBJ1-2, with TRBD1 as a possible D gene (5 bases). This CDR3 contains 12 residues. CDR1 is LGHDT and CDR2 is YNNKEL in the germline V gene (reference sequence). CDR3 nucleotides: TGTGCCAGCAGCCAAGTCCAGGGAAGGGCCTCCTTC. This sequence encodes CASSQVQGRASF.

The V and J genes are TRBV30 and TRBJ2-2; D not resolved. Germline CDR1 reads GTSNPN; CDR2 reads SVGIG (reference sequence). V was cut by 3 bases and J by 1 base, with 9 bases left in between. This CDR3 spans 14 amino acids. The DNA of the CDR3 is TGTGCCTGGAGATCAGTGGTGAACACCGGGGAGCTGTTTTTT. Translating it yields CAWRSVVNTGELFF. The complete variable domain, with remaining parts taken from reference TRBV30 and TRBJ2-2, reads SQTIHQWPATLVQPVGSPLSLECTVEGTSNPNLYWYRQAAGRGLQLLFYSVGIGQISSEVPQNLSASRPQDRQFILSSKKLLLSDSGFYLCAWRSVVNTGELFFGEGSRLTVL.

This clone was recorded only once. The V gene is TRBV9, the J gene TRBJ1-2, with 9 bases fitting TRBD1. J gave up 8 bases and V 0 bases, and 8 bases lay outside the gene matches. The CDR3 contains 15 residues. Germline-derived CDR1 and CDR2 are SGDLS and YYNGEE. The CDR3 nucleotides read TGTGCCAGCAGCGTAGGTGGGACAGGGCTGCGGGGCTACACCTTC. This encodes CASSVGGTGLRGYTF.

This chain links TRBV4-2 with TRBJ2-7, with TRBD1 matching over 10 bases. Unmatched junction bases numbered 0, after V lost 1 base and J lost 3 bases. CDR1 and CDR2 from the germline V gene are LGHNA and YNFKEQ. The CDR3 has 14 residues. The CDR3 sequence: CASSQGDRGYEQYF. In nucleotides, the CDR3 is TGTGCCAGCAGCCAAGGGGACAGGGGCTACGAGCAGTACTTC.

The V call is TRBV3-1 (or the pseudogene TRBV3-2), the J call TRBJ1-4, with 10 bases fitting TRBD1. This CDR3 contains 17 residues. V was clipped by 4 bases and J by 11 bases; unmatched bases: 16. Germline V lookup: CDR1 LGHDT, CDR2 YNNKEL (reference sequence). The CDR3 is CASSPATPGTGAGKLFF. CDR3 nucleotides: TGTGCCAGCAGCCCGGCGACCCCCGGGACAGGGGCTGGGAAACTGTTTTTT.

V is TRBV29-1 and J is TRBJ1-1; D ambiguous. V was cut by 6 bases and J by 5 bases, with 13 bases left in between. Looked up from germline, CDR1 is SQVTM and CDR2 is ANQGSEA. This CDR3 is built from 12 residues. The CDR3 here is CSVRVSSTEAFF. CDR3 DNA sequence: TGCAGCGTACGGGTGAGTTCAACTGAAGCTTTCTTT. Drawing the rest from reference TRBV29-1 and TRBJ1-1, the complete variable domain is SAVISQKPSRDICQRGTSLTIQCQVDSQVTMMFWYRQQPGQSLTLIATANQGSEATYESGFVIDKFPISRPNLTFSTLTVSNMSPEDSSIYLCSVRVSSTEAFFGQGTRLTVV.

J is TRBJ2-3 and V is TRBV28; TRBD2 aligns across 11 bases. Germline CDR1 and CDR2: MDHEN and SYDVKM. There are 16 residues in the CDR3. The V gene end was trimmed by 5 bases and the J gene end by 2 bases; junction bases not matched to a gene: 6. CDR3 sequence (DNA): TGTGCCAGCAGTCCCATAGCGGGGGGGGACACAGATACGCAGTATTTT. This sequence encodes CASSPIAGGDTDTQYF.

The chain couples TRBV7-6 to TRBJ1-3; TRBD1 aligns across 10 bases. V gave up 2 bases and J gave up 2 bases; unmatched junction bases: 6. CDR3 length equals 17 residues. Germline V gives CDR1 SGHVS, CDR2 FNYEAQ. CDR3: CASSLLDRGSPGNTIYF. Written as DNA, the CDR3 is TGTGCCAGCAGCTTACTGGACAGGGGGTCTCCTGGAAACACCATATATTTT.

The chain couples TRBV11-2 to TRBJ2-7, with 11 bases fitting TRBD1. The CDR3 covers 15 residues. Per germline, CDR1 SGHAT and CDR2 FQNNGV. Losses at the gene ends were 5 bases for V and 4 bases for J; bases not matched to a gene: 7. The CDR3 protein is CASSPIRDRGYEQYF. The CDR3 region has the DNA TGTGCCAGCAGCCCCATCCGGGACAGGGGGTACGAGCAGTACTTC.

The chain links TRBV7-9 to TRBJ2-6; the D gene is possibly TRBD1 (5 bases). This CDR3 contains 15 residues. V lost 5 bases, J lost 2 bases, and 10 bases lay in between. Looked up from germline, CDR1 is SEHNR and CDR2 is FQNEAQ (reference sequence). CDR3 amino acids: CASSQRRAGANVLTF. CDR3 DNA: TGTGCCAGCAGCCAACGCAGGGCTGGGGCCAACGTCCTGACTTTC.

The CDR3 protein is CASSGRDRTTEQYF. CDR3 sequence (DNA): TGCGCCAGCAGTGGCCGGGACAGAACTACCGAGCAGTACTTC. J is TRBJ2-7 and V is TRBV10-1, with 7 bases that match TRBD1. The CDR3 contains 14 residues. Germline assignment: CDR1 WNHNN and CDR2 SYGVQD (reference sequence). Losses at the gene ends were 4 bases for V and 6 bases for J; bases not matched to a gene: 9.

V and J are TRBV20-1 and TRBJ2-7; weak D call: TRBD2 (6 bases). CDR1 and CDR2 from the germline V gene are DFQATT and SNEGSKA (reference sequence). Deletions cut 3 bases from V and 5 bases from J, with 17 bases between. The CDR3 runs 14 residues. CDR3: CSASLALGFHEQYF. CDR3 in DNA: TGCAGTGCTAGTCTAGCGTTAGGTTTCCACGAGCAGTACTTC.

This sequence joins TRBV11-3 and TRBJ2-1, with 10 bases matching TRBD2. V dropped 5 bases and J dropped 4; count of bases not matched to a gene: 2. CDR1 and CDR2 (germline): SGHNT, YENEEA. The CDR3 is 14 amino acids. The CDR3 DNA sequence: TGTGCCAGCAGCCTAGCGGGGGATTACAATGAGCAGTTCTTC. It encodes CASSLAGDYNEQFF.

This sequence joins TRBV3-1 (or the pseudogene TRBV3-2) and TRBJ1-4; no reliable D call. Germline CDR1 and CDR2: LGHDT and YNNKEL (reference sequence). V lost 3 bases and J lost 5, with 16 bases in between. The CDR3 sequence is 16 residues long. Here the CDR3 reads CASSQLNLAGNEKLFF. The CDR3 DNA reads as TGTGCCAGCAGCCAGCTCAACCTCGCCGGGAATGAAAAACTGTTTTTT.

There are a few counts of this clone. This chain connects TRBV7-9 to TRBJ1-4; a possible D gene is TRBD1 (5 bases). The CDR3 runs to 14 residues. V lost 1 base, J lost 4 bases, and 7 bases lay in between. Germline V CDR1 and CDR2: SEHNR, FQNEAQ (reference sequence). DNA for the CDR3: TGTGCCAGCAGCTTAGACAGGAATAATGAAAAACTGTTTTTT. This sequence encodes CASSLDRNNEKLFF.

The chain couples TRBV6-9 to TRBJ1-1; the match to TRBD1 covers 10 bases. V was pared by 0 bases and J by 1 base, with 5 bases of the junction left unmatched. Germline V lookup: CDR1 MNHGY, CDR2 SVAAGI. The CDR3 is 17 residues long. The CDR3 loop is CASSYSSRTGGNTEAFF. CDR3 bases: TGTGCCAGCAGTTATTCGTCCCGGACAGGGGGGAACACTGAAGCTTTCTTT.